This T cell receptor beta chain was retrieved from a study of spatial heterogeneity in lung cancer. The study, taken as a whole, reports: TCRs found ubiquitously expanded in tumor appeared in blood more at resection than at follow-up.

The germline V gene encodes CDR1 MNHEY and CDR2 SMNVEV (reference sequence). The V segment lost 2 bases and the J segment 3 bases; nucleotides outside the gene matches: 5. The CDR3 runs 17 residues. This clonotype was counted only a few times. What it recognizes is unknown. Every TCR cDNA molecule bore its own unique molecular identifier. TCRdb ran MiXCR on the 5' RACE reads and lists one entry per CDR3 protein. The sample lists about 120,000 distinct CDR3 sequences; 9% to 15% were seen once. Time point of the sample: blood at routine non-recurrence follow-up after resection. No cells were sorted before sequencing. The whole RNA sequenced was extracted from tumor, nontumor lung or frozen PBMC.

This clonotype was sampled from a male donor with early-stage non-small cell lung cancer. Material: PBMCs, obtained at follow-up. This sequence joins TRBV27 and TRBJ2-2; 11 nucleotides agree with TRBD2. The CDR3 sequence: CASSLTSSGGYTGELFF. The CDR3 DNA sequence: TGTGCCAGCAGTTTAACTTCTAGCGGGGGGTACACCGGGGAGCTGTTTTTT.